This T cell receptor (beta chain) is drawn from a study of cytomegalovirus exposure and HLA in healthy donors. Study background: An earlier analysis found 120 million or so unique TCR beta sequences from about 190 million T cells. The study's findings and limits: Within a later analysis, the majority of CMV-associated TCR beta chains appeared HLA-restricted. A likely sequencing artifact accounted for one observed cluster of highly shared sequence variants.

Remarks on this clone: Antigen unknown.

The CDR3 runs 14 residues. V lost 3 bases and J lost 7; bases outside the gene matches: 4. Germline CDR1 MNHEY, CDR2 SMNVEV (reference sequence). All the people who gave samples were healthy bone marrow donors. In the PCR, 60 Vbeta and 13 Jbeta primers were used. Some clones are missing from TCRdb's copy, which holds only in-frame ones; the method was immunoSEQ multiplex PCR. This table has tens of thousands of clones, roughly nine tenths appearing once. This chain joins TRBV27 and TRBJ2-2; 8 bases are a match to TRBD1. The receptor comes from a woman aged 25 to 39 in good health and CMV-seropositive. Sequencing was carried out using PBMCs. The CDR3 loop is CASSFRGQGGELFF. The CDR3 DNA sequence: TGTGCCAGCAGTTTCAGGGGGCAAGGCGGGGAGCTGTTTTTT.